The present T cell receptor beta chain was sequenced within a study of human T cells and chemical hapten exposure. Turning to the study itself: Mainly, slight library volume differences in the pool made TCR yields vary.

MiXCR, run by TCRdb on the RACE reads, gives a single entry per CDR3 protein. The sample gives 65,000 or so distinct CDR3 sequences, around 6.3% of which show up once; roughly 3% is in the top ten. Described time point: healthy volunteer bleed at 6 weeks. Sequencing started from total RNA isolated from unfractionated whole blood. Germline-derived CDR1 and CDR2 are SGHRS and YFSETQ. Germline trimming cut 2 bases from V and 1 base from J; bases unmatched to any gene: 2. This CDR3 spans 15 amino acids. The sequencing sample was made of whole blood. This chain joins TRBV5-1 and TRBJ2-2, with 7 bases identical to TRBD1. The origin of this receptor is a female donor in good health. Some clones in this sample may be carry-over from other donors' samples. The DNA for the CDR3 is TGCGCCAGCAGCTTCTACAGGGGGAACACCGGGGAGCTGTTTTTT. Translation gives CASSFYRGNTGELFF.